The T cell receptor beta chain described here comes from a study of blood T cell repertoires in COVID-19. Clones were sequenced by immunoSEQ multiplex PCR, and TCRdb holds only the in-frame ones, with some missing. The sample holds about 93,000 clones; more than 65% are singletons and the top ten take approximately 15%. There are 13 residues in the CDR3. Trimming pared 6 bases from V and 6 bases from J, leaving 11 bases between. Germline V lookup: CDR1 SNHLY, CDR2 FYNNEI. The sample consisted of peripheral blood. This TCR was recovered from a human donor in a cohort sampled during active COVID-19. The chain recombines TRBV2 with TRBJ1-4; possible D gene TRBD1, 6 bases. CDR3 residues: CASRYQGYEKLFF. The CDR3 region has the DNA TGTGCCAGCAGGTACCAGGGGTATGAAAAACTGTTTTTT.